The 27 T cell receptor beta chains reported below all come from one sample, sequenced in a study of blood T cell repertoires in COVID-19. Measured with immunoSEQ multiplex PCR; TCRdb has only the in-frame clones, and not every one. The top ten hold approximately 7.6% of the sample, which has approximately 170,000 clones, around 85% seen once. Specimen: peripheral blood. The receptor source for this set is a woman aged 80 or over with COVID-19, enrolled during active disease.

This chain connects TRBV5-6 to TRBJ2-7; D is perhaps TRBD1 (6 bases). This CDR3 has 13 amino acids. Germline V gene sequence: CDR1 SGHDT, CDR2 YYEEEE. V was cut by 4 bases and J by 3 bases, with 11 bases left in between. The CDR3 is CASSPPTGYEQYF. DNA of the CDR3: TGTGCCAGCAGCCCTCCGACAGGCTACGAGCAGTACTTC.

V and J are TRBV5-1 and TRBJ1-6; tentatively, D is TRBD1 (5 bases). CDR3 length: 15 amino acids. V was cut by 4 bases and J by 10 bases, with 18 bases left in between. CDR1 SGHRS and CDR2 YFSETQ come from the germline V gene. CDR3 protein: CASSPTGRLGSPLHF. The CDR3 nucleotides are TGCGCCAGCAGCCCCACAGGCCGATTGGGGTCACCCCTCCACTTT. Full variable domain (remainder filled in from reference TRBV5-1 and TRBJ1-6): KAGVTQTPRYLIKTRGQQVTLSCSPISGHRSVSWYQQTPGQGLQFLFEYFSETQRNKGNFPGRFSGRQFSNSRSEMNVSTLELGDSALYLCASSPTGRLGSPLHFGNGTRLTVT.

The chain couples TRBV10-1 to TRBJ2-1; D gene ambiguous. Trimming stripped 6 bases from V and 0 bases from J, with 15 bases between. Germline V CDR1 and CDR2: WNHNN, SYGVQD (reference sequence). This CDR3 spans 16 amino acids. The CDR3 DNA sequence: TGCGCCAGCAGGACGATCGACTCGAGCTCCTACAATGAGCAGTTCTTC. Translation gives CASRTIDSSSYNEQFF.

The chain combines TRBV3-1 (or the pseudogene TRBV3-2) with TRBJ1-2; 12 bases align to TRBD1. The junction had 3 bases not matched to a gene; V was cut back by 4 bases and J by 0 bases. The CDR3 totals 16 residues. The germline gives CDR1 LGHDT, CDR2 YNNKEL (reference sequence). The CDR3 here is CASSPGTGGSNYGYTF. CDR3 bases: TGTGCCAGCAGCCCAGGGACAGGGGGCTCTAACTATGGCTACACCTTC.

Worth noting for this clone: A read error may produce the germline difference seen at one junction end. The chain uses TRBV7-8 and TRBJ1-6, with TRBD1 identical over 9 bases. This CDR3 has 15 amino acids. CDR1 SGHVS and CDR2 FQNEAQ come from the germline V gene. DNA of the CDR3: TGTGCCAGCAGCCCTACCGGGACAGGGAATTCCCCCCTCCACTTT. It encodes CASSPTGTGNSPLHF.

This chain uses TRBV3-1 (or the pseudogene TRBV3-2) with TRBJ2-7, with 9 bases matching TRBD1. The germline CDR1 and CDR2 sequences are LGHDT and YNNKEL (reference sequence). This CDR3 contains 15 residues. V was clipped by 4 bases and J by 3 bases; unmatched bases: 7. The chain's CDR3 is CASSPTGGSLYEQYF. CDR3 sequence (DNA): TGTGCCAGCAGCCCAACAGGGGGCTCGCTCTACGAGCAGTACTTC.

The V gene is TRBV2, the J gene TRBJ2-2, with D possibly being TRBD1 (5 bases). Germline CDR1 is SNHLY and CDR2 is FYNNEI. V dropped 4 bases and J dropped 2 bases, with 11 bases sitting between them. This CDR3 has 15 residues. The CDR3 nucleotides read TGTGCCAGCAGTGCGGCGACAGCAAACACCGGGGAGCTGTTTTTT. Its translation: CASSAATANTGELFF.

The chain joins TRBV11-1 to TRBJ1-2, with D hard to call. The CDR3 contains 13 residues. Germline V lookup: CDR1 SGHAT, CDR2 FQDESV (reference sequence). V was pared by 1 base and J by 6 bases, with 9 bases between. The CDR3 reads CASSLGGYDGYTF. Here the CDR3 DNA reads TGTGCCAGCAGCTTAGGAGGGTATGATGGCTACACCTTC.

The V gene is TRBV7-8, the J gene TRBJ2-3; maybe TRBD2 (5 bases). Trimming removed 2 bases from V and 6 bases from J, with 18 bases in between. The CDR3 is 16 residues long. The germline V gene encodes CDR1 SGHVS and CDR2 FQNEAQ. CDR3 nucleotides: TGTGCCAGCAGCTTACGCACCAGCGGCCCGGGGGATACGCAGTATTTT. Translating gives CASSLRTSGPGDTQYF.

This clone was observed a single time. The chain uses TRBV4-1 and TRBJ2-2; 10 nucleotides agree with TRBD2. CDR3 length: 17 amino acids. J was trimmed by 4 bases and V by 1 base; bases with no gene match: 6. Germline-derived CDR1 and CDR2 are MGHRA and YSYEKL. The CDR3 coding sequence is TGCGCCAGCAGCCAAGCGAGCGGGAGGGCCACCACCGGGGAGCTGTTTTTT. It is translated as CASSQASGRATTGELFF.

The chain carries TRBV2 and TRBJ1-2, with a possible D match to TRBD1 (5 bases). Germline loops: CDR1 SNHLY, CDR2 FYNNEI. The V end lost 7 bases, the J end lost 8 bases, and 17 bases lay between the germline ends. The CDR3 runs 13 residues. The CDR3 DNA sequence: TGTGCCAGCATCCCTGGGCAGGGCCTAGGCTACACCTTC. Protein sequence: CASIPGQGLGYTF.

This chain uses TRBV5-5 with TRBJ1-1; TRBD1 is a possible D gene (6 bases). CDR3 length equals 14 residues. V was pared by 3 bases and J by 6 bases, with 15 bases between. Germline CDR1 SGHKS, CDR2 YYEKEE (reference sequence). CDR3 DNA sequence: TGTGCCAGCAGCTCCCAATATCCAGGGGCTGAAGCTTTCTTT. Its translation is CASSSQYPGAEAFF.

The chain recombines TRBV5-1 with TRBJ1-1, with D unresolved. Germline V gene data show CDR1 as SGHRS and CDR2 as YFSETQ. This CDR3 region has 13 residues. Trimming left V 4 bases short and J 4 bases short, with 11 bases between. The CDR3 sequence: CASSPGRPTEAFF. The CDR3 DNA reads TGCGCCAGCAGCCCGGGTAGGCCCACTGAAGCTTTCTTT.

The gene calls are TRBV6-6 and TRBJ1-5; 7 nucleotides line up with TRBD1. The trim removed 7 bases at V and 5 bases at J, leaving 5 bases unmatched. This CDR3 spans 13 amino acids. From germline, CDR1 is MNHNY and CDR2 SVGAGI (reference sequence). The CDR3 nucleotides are TGTGCCAGCACCACCCAGGGGGATCAGCCCCAGCATTTT. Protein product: CASTTQGDQPQHF.

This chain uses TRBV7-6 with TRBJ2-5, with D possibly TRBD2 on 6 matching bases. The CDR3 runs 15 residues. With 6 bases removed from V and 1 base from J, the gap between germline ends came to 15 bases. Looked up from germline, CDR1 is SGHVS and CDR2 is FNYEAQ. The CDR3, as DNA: TGTGCCAGCAGGCGCGGGACCGCCAGCCAAGAGACCCAGTACTTC. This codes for CASRRGTASQETQYF. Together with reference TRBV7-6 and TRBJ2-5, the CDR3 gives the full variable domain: GAGVSQSPRYKVTKRGQDVALRCDPISGHVSLYWYRQALGQGPEFLTYFNYEAQQDKSGLPNDRFSAERPEGSISTLTIQRTEQRDSAMYRCASRRGTASQETQYFGPGTRLLVL.

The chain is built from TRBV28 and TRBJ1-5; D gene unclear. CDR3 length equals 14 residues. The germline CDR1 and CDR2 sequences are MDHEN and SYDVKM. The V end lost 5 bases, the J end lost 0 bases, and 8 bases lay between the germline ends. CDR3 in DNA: TGTGCCAGCAGTGCCGGGAGTAGCAATCAGCCCCAGCATTTT. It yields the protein CASSAGSSNQPQHF.

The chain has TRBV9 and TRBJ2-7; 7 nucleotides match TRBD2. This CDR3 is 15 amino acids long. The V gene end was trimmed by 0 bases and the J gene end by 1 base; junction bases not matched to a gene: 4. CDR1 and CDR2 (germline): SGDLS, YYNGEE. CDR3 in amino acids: CASSVDPRGSYEQYF. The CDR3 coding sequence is TGTGCCAGCAGCGTAGACCCGCGGGGGTCCTACGAGCAGTACTTC.

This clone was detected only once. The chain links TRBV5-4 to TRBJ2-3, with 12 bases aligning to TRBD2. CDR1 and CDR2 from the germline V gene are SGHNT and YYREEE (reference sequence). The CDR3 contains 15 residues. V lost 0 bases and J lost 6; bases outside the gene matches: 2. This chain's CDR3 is CASSLGTSGDDTQYF. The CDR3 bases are TGTGCCAGCAGCTTGGGGACTAGCGGGGATGATACGCAGTATTTT.

The CDR3 nucleotides read TGTGCCAGCAGCGTAGCGGTGACATTGAACACTGAAGCTTTCTTT. This gives the protein CASSVAVTLNTEAFF. The chain joins TRBV9 to TRBJ1-1, with no clear D. CDR1 and CDR2 (germline): SGDLS, YYNGEE. V shed 0 bases and J shed 0 bases, with 9 bases lying between them. The CDR3 covers 15 residues.

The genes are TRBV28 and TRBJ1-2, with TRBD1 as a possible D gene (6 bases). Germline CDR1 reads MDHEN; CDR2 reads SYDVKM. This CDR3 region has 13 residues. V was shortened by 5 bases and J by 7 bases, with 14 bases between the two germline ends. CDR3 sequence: CASSPNRAVGYTF. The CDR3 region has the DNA TGTGCCAGCAGTCCAAACAGGGCTGTTGGCTACACCTTC.

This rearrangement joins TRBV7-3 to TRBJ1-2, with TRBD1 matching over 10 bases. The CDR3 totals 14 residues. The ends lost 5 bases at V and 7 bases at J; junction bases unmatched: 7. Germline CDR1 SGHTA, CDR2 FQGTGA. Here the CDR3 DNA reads TGTGCCAGCAGCCTGGGACAGGGGATTGGTGGCTACACCTTC. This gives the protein CASSLGQGIGGYTF.

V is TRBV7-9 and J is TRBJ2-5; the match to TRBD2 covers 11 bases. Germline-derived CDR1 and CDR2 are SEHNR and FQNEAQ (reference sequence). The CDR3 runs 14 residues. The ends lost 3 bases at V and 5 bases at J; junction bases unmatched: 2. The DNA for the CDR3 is TGTGCCAGCAGCTTGTTAGCGGGGGGGGAGACCCAGTACTTC. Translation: CASSLLAGGETQYF.

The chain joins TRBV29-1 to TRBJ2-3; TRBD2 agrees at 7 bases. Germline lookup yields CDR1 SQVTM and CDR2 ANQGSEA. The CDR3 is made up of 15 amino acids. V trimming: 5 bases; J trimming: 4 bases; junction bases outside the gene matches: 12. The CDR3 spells CSVQDGTKSPDTQYF. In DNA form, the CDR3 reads TGCAGCGTTCAGGACGGGACTAAGTCGCCAGATACGCAGTATTTT.

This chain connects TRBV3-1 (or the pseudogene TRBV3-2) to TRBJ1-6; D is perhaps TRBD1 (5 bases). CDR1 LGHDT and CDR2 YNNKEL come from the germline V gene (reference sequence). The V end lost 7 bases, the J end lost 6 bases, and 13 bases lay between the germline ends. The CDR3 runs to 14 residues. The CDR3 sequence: CASIGGAGNSPLHF. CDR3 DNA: TGTGCCAGCATCGGAGGGGCGGGTAATTCACCCCTCCACTTT.

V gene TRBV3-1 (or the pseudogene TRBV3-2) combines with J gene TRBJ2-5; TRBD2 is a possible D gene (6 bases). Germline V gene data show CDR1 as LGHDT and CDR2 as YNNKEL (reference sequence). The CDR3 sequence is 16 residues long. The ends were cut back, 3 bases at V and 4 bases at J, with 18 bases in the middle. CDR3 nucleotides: TGTGCCAGCAGCCACAACTGGGCTAGCGCGTCAGAGACCCAGTACTTC. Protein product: CASSHNWASASETQYF.

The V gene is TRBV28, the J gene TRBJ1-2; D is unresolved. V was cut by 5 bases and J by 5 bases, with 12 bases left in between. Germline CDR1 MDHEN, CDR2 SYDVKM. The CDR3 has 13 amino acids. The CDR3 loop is CASSTGTPYGYTF. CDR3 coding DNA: TGTGCCAGCAGTACCGGTACTCCTTATGGCTACACCTTC.

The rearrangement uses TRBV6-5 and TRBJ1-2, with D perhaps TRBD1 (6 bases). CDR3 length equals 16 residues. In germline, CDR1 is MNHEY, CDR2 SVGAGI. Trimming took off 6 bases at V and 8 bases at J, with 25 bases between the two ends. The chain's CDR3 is CASRYRTRSIQGGYTF. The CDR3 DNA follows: TGTGCCAGCAGATACCGGACCCGATCAATCCAGGGGGGCTACACCTTC.